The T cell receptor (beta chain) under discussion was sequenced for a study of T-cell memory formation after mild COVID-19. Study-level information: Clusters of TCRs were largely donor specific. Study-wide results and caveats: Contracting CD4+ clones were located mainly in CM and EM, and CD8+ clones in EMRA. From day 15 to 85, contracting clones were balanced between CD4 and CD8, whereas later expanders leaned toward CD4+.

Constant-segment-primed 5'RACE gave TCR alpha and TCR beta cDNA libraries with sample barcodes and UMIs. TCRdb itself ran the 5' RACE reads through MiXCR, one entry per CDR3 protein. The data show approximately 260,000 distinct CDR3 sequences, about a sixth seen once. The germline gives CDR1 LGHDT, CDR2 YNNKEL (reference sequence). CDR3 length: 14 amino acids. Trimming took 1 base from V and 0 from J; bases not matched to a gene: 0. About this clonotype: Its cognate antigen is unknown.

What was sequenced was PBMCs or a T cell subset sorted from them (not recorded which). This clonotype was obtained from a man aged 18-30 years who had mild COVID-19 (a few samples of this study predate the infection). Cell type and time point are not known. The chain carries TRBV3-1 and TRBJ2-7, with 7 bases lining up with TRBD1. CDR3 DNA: TGTGCCAGCAGCCAAGGGACAGGCTCCTACGAGCAGTACGTC. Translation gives CASSQGTGSYEQYV.